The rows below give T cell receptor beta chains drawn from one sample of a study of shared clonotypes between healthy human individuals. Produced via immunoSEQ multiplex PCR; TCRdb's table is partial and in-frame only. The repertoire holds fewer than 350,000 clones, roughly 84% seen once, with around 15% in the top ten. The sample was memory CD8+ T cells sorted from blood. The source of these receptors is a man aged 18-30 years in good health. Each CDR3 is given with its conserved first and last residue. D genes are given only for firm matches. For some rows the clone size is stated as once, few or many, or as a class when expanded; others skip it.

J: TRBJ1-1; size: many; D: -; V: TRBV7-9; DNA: TGTGCCAGCAGCCTGCTTGGGGATCCTAAGACTGAAGCTTTCTTT; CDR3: CASSLLGDPKTEAFF
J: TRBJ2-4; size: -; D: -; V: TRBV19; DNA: TGTGCCAGTAGTCCGACACAATGGGGGAACATTCAGTACTTC; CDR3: CASSPTQWGNIQYF
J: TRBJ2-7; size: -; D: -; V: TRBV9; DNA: TGTGCCAGCAGCGTAGGTCTAGATCGGGACGGATACTACGAGCAGTACTTC; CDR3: CASSVGLDRDGYYEQYF
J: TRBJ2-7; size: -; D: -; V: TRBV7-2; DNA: TGTGCCAGCAGCCGTGAGGGCTGGCGTGACTACGAGCAGTACTTC; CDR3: CASSREGWRDYEQYF
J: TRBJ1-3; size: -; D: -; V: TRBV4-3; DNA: TGCGCCAGCAGCCAAGATGTTGACACATACTCTGGAAACACCATATATTTT; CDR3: CASSQDVDTYSGNTIYF
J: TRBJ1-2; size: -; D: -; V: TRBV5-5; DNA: TGTGCCAGCAGCCCTTTCGCAGGGGACTATGGCTACACCTTC; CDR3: CASSPFAGDYGYTF
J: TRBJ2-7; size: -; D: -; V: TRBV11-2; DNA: TGTGCCAGCAGCCCAACAGTGGGGGGCCCCTACGAGCAGTACTTC; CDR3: CASSPTVGGPYEQYF
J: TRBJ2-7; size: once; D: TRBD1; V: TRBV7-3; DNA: TGTGCCAGCAGCAAGACAGGGGCTGGCGAGCAGTACTTC; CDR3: CASSKTGAGEQYF
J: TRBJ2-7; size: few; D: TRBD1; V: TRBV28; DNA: TGTGCCAGCAGTTCCGGGACAGGGTTCTCCTACGAGCAGTACTTC; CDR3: CASSSGTGFSYEQYF
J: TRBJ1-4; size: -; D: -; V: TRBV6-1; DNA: TGTGCCAGCAGTGAAGCGCTTCCGTCCACGGGGGAAGTAGAGCTGTTTTTT; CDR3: CASSEALPSTGEVELFF
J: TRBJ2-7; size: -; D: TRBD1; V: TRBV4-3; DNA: TGCGCCAGCAGCCAAGAGACAGGGGTTTACGAGCAGTACTTC; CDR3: CASSQETGVYEQYF
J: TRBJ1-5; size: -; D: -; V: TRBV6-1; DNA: TGTGCCAGCAGTGAAGCTGCGTCAGGGGTATGGCATTTT; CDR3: CASSEAASGVWHF
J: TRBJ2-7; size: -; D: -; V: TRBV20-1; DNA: TGCAGTGCTAGGGAGATCTACGAGCAGTACTTC; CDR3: CSAREIYEQYF
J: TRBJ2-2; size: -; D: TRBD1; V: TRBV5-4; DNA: TGTGCCAGCAGCTTGGCAGGGGGCAACGGGGAGCTGTTTTTT; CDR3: CASSLAGGNGELFF
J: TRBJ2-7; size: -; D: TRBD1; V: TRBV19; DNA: TGTGCCAGTATTGGTGACAGGGACGAAGGCTACGAGCAGTACTTC; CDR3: CASIGDRDEGYEQYF
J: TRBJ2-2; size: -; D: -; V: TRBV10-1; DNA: TGCGCCAGCAGGGACGGAGAATTTGGGGAGCTGTTTTTT; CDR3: CASRDGEFGELFF
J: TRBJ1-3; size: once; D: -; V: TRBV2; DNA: TGTGCCAGCAGTGCCTCCCAGGAAAACACCATATATTTT; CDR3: CASSASQENTIYF
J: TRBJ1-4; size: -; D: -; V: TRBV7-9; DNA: TGTGCCAGCAGCTTACGGCGTAATGAAAAACTGTTTTTT; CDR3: CASSLRRNEKLFF
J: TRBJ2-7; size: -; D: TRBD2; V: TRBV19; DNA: TGTGCCAGTAGTCGTGATAGCGGGAGGGTCCGCTCCTACGAGCAGTACTTC; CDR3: CASSRDSGRVRSYEQYF
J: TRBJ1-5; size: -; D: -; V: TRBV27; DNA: TGTGCCAGCAGTTTTAGACGCGACAATCAGCCCCAGCATTTT; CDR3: CASSFRRDNQPQHF
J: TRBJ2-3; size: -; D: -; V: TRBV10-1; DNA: TGCGCCAGCAGCCCCTCCGGACAGCCAGATACGCAGTATTTT; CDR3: CASSPSGQPDTQYF
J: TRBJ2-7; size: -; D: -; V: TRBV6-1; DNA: TGTGCCAGCAGTGGATTTCGCTACGAGCAGTACTTC; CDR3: CASSGFRYEQYF
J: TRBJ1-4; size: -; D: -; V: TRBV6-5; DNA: TGTGCCAGCAGTCTTGGAACTAATGAAAAACTGTTTTTT; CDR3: CASSLGTNEKLFF
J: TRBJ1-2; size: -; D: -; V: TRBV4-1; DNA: TGCGCCAGCAGGGGATTAATTTATGGCTACACCTTC; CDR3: CASRGLIYGYTF
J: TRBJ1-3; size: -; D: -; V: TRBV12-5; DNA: TGTGCTAGTGGTTTGACCCCCGACAGTAGCTCTGGAAACACCATATATTTT; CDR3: CASGLTPDSSSGNTIYF
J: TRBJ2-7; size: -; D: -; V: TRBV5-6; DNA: TGTGCCAGCAGCTCCGCAGGGTCCTACGAGCAGTACTTC; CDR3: CASSSAGSYEQYF
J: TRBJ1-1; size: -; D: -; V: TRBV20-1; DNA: TGCAGTACTACAGGGTTCGGGGCTTTCTTT; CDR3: CSTTGFGAFF
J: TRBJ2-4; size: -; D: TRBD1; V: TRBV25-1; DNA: TGTGCCAGCAGGGACAGGGGAGGCCAAAACATTCAGTACTTC; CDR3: CASRDRGGQNIQYF
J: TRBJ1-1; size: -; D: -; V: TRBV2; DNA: TGTGCCAGCAGTGAATGGGGGACAATGAACACTGAAGCTTTCTTT; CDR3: CASSEWGTMNTEAFF
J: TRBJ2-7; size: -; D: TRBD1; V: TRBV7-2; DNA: TGTGCCAGCAGCTTGGGACCGGGGACAGGGTACTACGAGCAGTACTTC; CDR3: CASSLGPGTGYYEQYF
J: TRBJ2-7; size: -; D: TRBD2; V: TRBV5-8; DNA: TGTGCCAGCAGCTACCAGACGGGGGGGATTGCCGAGCAGTACTTC; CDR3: CASSYQTGGIAEQYF
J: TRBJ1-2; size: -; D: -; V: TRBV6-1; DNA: TGTGCCAGCAGTGACATGGGGTTCTATGGCTACACCTTC; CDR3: CASSDMGFYGYTF
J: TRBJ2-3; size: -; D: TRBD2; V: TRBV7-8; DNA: TGTGCCAGCAGCTTAGGGATTAATAGCGGGGGGGCCGCAGATACGCAGTATTTT; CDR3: CASSLGINSGGAADTQYF
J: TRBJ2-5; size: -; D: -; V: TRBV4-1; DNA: TGCGCCAGCAGCCAAGATGACAGACAAGAGACCCAGTACTTC; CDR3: CASSQDDRQETQYF
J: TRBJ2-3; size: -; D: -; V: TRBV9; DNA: TGTGCCAGCAGCGTAGCAAATCGGGAAGATACGCAGTATTTT; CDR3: CASSVANREDTQYF
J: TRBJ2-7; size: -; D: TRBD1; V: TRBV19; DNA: TGTGCCACCTCACCCGGGACAGGGGGCTACGAGCAGTACTTC; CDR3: CATSPGTGGYEQYF
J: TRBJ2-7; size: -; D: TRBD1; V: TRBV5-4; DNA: TGTGCCAGCAGCTGGGACAGGGGTCCCTACGAGCAGTACTTC; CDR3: CASSWDRGPYEQYF
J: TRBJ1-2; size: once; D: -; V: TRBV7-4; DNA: TGTGCCAGCAGCTTAGTTTATGGCTACACCTTC; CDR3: CASSLVYGYTF
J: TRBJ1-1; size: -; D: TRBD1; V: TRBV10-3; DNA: TGTGCCATCAGCCAAGACAGGGGGAACACTGAAGCTTTCTTT; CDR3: CAISQDRGNTEAFF
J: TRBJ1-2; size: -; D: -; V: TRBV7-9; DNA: TGTGCCAGCAGCCCTCCCCCTGATCCGGACAGACTTTCCTATGGCTACACCTTC; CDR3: CASSPPPDPDRLSYGYTF
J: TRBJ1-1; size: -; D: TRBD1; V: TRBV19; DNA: TGTGCCAGTCGACAGGGGGCCACTGAAGCTTTCTTT; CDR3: CASRQGATEAFF
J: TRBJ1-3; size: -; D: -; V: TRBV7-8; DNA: TGTGCCAGCAGCTTATTGTCCGGGGGCGTCCAGACATATTTT; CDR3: CASSLLSGGVQTYF
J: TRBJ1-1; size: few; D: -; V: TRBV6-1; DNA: TGTGCCAGCAGTGAAAACAGAATGAACACTGAAGCTTTCTTT; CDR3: CASSENRMNTEAFF